This entry lists 17 T cell receptor beta chains sequenced from one sample in a study of T cell responses to AZD1222 COVID-19 vaccine. Assay: immunoSEQ multiplex PCR; the TCRdb copy retains only in-frame clones and omits some. The sample contains some 190,000 clones, 85% to 95% of which appear only once. This material consisted of peripheral blood, taken on day 0 of AZD1222 vaccination. The receptors here all came from an adult in good health.

V and J are TRBV28 and TRBJ2-3; no clear D gene. The CDR3 consists of 13 residues. The germline gives CDR1 MDHEN, CDR2 SYDVKM. The germline V and J ends were trimmed by 2 bases and 3 bases, with 6 bases remaining between them. CDR3 region: CASSLGLTDTQYF. As DNA, the CDR3 is TGTGCCAGCAGTTTAGGCCTTACAGATACGCAGTATTTT.

V and J are TRBV5-1 and TRBJ2-2, with D perhaps TRBD2 (6 bases). In germline, CDR1 is SGHRS, CDR2 YFSETQ. The V end lost 3 bases, the J end lost 0 bases, and 21 bases lay between the germline ends. This CDR3 is built from 19 residues. The CDR3 DNA reads TGCGCCAGCAGCTCTTTGGCCCGGAGGGCTTCCGCGAACACCGGGGAGCTGTTTTTT. Amino acids: CASSSLARRASANTGELFF.

The CDR3 region is CASSYPTGDHEKLFF. In nucleotides, the CDR3 is TGTGCCAGCAGCTATCCGACAGGGGACCATGAAAAACTGTTTTTT. The rearrangement links TRBV3-1 (or the pseudogene TRBV3-2) to TRBJ1-4; 8 nucleotides align to TRBD1. The CDR3 is 15 amino acids. Germline V CDR1 and CDR2: LGHDT, YNNKEL (reference sequence). Trimming at V came to 5 bases and at J to 6 bases, leaving 8 bases not matched to a gene.

This clone came up once. The genes are TRBV30 and TRBJ2-7, with D perhaps TRBD1 or TRBD2 (5 bases each). The CDR3 has 13 amino acids. Germline loops: CDR1 GTSNPN, CDR2 SVGIG (reference sequence). V was trimmed by 1 base and J by 3 bases, leaving 10 bases between them. The CDR3 is CAWSDGAGYEQYF. The CDR3 DNA reads as TGTGCCTGGAGTGACGGGGCTGGCTACGAGCAGTACTTC.

This rearrangement joins TRBV27 to TRBJ2-5; D tentatively fits TRBD1 or TRBD2 (5 bases each). The CDR3 consists of 14 residues. Germline V gene data show CDR1 as MNHEY and CDR2 as SMNVEV (reference sequence). V gave up 4 bases and J gave up 9 bases, with 18 bases separating them. CDR3 amino acids: CASSSPRDPRAQYF. The CDR3 DNA sequence: TGTGCCAGCAGTTCACCCCGGGACCCCCGGGCCCAGTACTTC.

This chain joins TRBV5-8 and TRBJ2-7; D not resolved. There are 12 residues in the CDR3. With 6 bases removed from V and 2 bases from J, the gap between germline ends came to 9 bases. The germline CDR1 and CDR2 sequences are SGHTS and YDEGEE. This chain's CDR3 is CASTLPAYEQYF. The CDR3 DNA is TGTGCCAGCACCCTCCCGGCCTACGAGCAGTACTTC.

The chain employs TRBV7-8 and TRBJ1-5, with 8 bases matching TRBD1. CDR3 size: 14 residues. The V gene end was trimmed by 5 bases and the J gene end by 7 bases; junction bases not matched to a gene: 7. CDR1 and CDR2 from the germline V gene are SGHVS and FQNEAQ. DNA for the CDR3: TGTGCCAGCAGCCAAGACAGGGGAGAGCAGCCCCAGCATTTT. This translates into CASSQDRGEQPQHF.

V is TRBV27 and J is TRBJ2-2, with D possibly matching TRBD1 (6 bases). Per germline, CDR1 MNHEY and CDR2 SMNVEV (reference sequence). V was trimmed by 10 bases and J by 0 bases, leaving 15 bases between them. The CDR3 loop spans 15 amino acids. The DNA of the CDR3 is TGTGCCACCCGCCGAGGGGGAGCGAACACCGGGGAGCTGTTTTTT. Translation: CATRRGGANTGELFF.

This chain links TRBV6-2 or TRBV6-3 with TRBJ1-2; D not certain. Trimming left V 3 bases short and J 5 bases short, with 22 bases between. The CDR3 is 17 amino acids. Germline V gene sequence: CDR1 MNHEY, CDR2 SVGEGT. The CDR3 is CASSYGWGHPDEYGYTF. In nucleotides, the CDR3 is TGTGCCAGCAGTTATGGGTGGGGTCACCCCGACGAATATGGCTACACCTTC.

CDR3 residues: CASSRAGQIMNTEAFF. DNA of the CDR3: TGTGCCAGCAGCCGCGCGGGACAGATAATGAACACTGAAGCTTTCTTT. V and J are TRBV3-1 (or the pseudogene TRBV3-2) and TRBJ1-1; TRBD1 aligns across 7 bases. The CDR3 runs to 16 residues. Germline V lookup: CDR1 LGHDT, CDR2 YNNKEL (reference sequence). Trimming took 4 bases from V and 0 from J; bases not matched to a gene: 8.

The J gene is TRBJ1-2, the V gene TRBV5-6; tentative D call: TRBD1 (6 bases). V was clipped by 0 bases and J by 1 base, with 7 bases between them. The CDR3 is 14 amino acids. Germline assignment: CDR1 SGHDT and CDR2 YYEEEE. The CDR3 reads CASSLDRVNYGYTF. The CDR3 DNA is TGTGCCAGCAGCTTGGACAGGGTTAACTATGGCTACACCTTC.

The chain links TRBV18 to TRBJ1-5, with D unresolved. Germline lookup yields CDR1 KGHSH and CDR2 LQKENI. The V gene lost 2 bases and the J gene lost 1 base, with 9 bases spanning the gap. This CDR3 is built from 15 residues. The CDR3 DNA reads TGTGCCAGCTCACCAGGGGAAGGAAGCAATCAGCCCCAGCATTTT. This translates into CASSPGEGSNQPQHF.

The chain couples TRBV4-1 to TRBJ2-5; TRBD1 might be the D (5 bases). V was shortened by 5 bases and J by 1 base, with 14 bases between the two germline ends. The CDR3 runs to 15 residues. The germline V gene has CDR1 MGHRA and CDR2 YSYEKL. CDR3 coding DNA: TGCGCCAGCAGCACCGACAGAGACGTCCAAGAGACCCAGTACTTC. Protein product: CASSTDRDVQETQYF.

The genes are TRBV24-1 and TRBJ2-3; the match to TRBD1 covers 12 bases. Germline CDR1 reads KGHDR; CDR2 reads SFDVKD. The CDR3 is 16 amino acids. The J segment lost 6 bases and the V segment lost 4 bases, leaving 7 bases of the junction unmatched. The CDR3 reads CATSEPGQGAGDTQYF. The CDR3 nucleotides are TGTGCCACCAGTGAACCGGGACAGGGGGCCGGCGATACGCAGTATTTT.

The rearrangement links TRBV11-2 to TRBJ2-1; TRBD1 or TRBD2 may be the D gene (6 bases each). The CDR3 runs 15 residues. V lost 0 bases and J lost 4, with 10 bases in between. Germline-derived CDR1 and CDR2 are SGHAT and FQNNGV. CDR3 sequence reads: CASSLDRGGYNEQFF. In DNA, the CDR3 is TGTGCCAGCAGCTTAGACAGGGGAGGATACAATGAGCAGTTCTTC. Full variable domain (outside the CDR3, taken from reference TRBV11-2 and TRBJ2-1): EAGVAQSPRYKIIEKRQSVAFWCNPISGHATLYWYQQILGQGPKLLIQFQNNGVVDDSQLPKDRFSAERLKGVDSTLKIQPAKLEDSAVYLCASSLDRGGYNEQFFGPGTRLTVL.

The J gene is TRBJ1-6, the V gene TRBV4-3; TRBD1 aligns across 9 bases. CDR1 and CDR2 (germline): LGHNA, YSLEER. The CDR3 length is 17 residues. The V gene end was trimmed by 4 bases and the J gene end by 6 bases; junction bases not matched to a gene: 10. This CDR3 is CASSPALGQGSNSPLHF. The CDR3 DNA follows: TGCGCCAGCAGCCCGGCCCTGGGACAGGGCAGTAATTCACCCCTCCACTTT.

This clone was observed a few times. The gene calls are TRBV7-8 and TRBJ2-1; unclear D gene. Per germline, CDR1 SGHVS and CDR2 FQNEAQ. With 0 bases removed from V and 2 bases from J, the gap between germline ends came to 8 bases. The CDR3 is 15 residues long. The CDR3 region is CASSLARLTYNEQFF. The DNA for the CDR3 is TGTGCCAGCAGCTTAGCTAGACTGACCTACAATGAGCAGTTCTTC.